Presented here are 26 T cell receptor beta chains from one specimen sequenced in a study of shared clonotypes between healthy human individuals. Here immunoSEQ multiplex PCR was the method, and the copy in TCRdb shows in-frame clones only, minus some. Of some 470,000 clones in the sample, around 80% were seen once. Sequencing used PBMCs. The receptors derive from a woman between 40 and 50 years old in good health. Some clones in this sample may be carry-over from other donors' samples.

This clone has more than one count but fewer than ten. The rearrangement joins TRBV28 to TRBJ1-1, with 9 bases fitting TRBD1. Germline V CDR1 and CDR2: MDHEN, SYDVKM. After removal of 5 bases from V and 10 bases from J, the junction contained 11 bases not matched to a gene. The CDR3 has 14 amino acids. CDR3: CASSTPGTGWAAFF. The CDR3 coding sequence is TGTGCCAGCAGTACTCCTGGGACAGGGTGGGCAGCTTTCTTT.

The CDR3, as DNA: TGTGCCTGGAGTTTGACAGGGGTACAGCCCCAGCATTTT. It specifies CAWSLTGVQPQHF. The chain is built from TRBV30 and TRBJ1-5; 8 nucleotides agree with TRBD1. The V gene's germline CDR1 is GTSNPN and CDR2 SVGIG (reference sequence). The length of the CDR3 is 13 residues. V dropped 2 bases and J dropped 7; count of bases not matched to a gene: 4.

This chain joins TRBV7-9 and TRBJ1-4; TRBD1 matches at 8 bases. Germline loops: CDR1 SEHNR, CDR2 FQNEAQ (reference sequence). The junction had 13 bases not matched to a gene; V was cut back by 5 bases and J by 8 bases. The CDR3 is 16 residues long. The DNA of the CDR3 is TGTGCCAGCAGCAGTGGGGGGACAGGCATAACGGAAAAACTGTTTTTT. Its translation is CASSSGGTGITEKLFF.

J is TRBJ2-1 and V is TRBV7-3; D possibly matches TRBD1 or TRBD2 (5 bases each). Germline lookup yields CDR1 SGHTA and CDR2 FQGTGA. The CDR3 runs to 14 residues. V lost 5 bases, J lost 8 bases, and 16 bases lay in between. Here the CDR3 DNA reads TGTGCCAGCAGCCCCGGACCCAGAGGGGATGAGCAGTTCTTC. As protein: CASSPGPRGDEQFF.

This clone has at least ten counts. The chain recombines TRBV28 with TRBJ2-6; TRBD1 is a possible D gene (5 bases). The CDR3 runs 13 residues. V lost 8 bases and J lost 0, with 5 bases in between. The V gene's germline CDR1 is MDHEN and CDR2 SYDVKM. CDR3 sequence reads: CASDSSGANVLTF. The DNA for the CDR3 is TGTGCCAGCGACAGCTCTGGGGCCAACGTCCTGACTTTC.

The V call is TRBV28, the J call TRBJ2-7; D perhaps matches TRBD1 (5 bases). CDR3 length: 13 residues. In germline, CDR1 is MDHEN, CDR2 SYDVKM. V was cut by 3 bases and J by 3 bases, with 9 bases left in between. The CDR3 loop is CASSFGRDYEQYF. For the CDR3, the DNA is TGTGCCAGCAGTTTCGGCAGGGACTACGAGCAGTACTTC.

The chain combines TRBV30 with TRBJ2-1; D gene ambiguous. With 0 bases removed from V and 7 bases from J, the gap between germline ends came to 7 bases. Germline CDR1 GTSNPN, CDR2 SVGIG (reference sequence). The CDR3 is made up of 12 amino acids. The CDR3 DNA sequence: TGTGCCTGGAGTGTTTGGGGTAATGAGCAGTTCTTC. The encoded protein is CAWSVWGNEQFF.

With regard to this clone: The junction departs from the called germline gene at one end, perhaps through a read error. This sequence joins TRBV6-1 and TRBJ2-5; perhaps TRBD2 as D (5 bases). The J call may be incorrect, as the DNA end agrees better with TRBJ2-7. This CDR3 region has 16 residues. Germline loops: CDR1 MNHNS, CDR2 SASEGT. CDR3 in amino acids: CASSEAERKLTYEQYF. CDR3 DNA: TGTGCTAGCAGTGAAGCGGAAAGGAAACTAACCTACGAGCAGTACTTC.

The CDR3 DNA sequence: TGTGCCAGCAGCTCCTCGACAGGGGGCAATCAGCCCCAGCATTTT. Translation: CASSSSTGGNQPQHF. The chain uses TRBV7-8 and TRBJ1-5; 8 bases fit TRBD1. J was trimmed by 2 bases and V by 4 bases; bases with no gene match: 4. Germline values: CDR1 SGHVS, CDR2 FQNEAQ. This CDR3 is 15 amino acids long.

The CDR3 nucleotides are TGTGCCAGCAGTGAGGGGACAGGGAGCGTGGATACGCAGTATTTT. It is translated as CASSEGTGSVDTQYF. V is TRBV6-1 and J is TRBJ2-3; 9 bases align to TRBD1. The V and J ends lost 3 bases and 6 bases, in that order; junction bases with no gene match: 7. This CDR3 has 15 amino acids. Germline V gene data show CDR1 as MNHNS and CDR2 as SASEGT.

This clone is a singleton in its sample. J is TRBJ2-7 and V is TRBV28; 11 bases match TRBD1. V shed 4 bases and J 4 bases; nucleotides not matched to a gene: 3. Per the germline V gene, CDR1 is MDHEN and CDR2 is SYDVKM. The CDR3 loop spans 14 amino acids. The CDR3: CASSSDRGRYEQYF. The CDR3 bases are TGTGCCAGCAGTTCGGACAGGGGGCGATACGAGCAGTACTTC.

This clone showed up just once. The chain combines TRBV6-5 with TRBJ2-7; D call uncertain. This CDR3 has 15 residues. CDR1 and CDR2 from the germline V gene are MNHEY and SVGAGI. V was clipped by 6 bases and J by 3 bases, with 18 bases between them. CDR3 nucleotide sequence: TGTGCCAGCAGCCGGGCGTATCCTGGAGACTACGAGCAGTACTTC. Its translation is CASSRAYPGDYEQYF.

In DNA form, the CDR3 reads TGTGCCAGCAGCCAAGGGGACAGCTACGAGCAGTACTTC. Protein product: CASSQGDSYEQYF. The rearrangement uses TRBV4-2 and TRBJ2-7, with 7 positions matching TRBD1. The CDR3 extends over 13 amino acids. J was trimmed by 3 bases and V by 1 base; bases with no gene match: 0. Looked up from germline, CDR1 is LGHNA and CDR2 is YNFKEQ.

The CDR3 region has the DNA TGTGCCAGCAGAGCCAGGAGCACCGGGGAGCTGTTTTTT. The encoded protein is CASRARSTGELFF. J is TRBJ2-2 and V is TRBV6-5; D remains unclear. Germline values: CDR1 MNHEY, CDR2 SVGAGI. This CDR3 is built from 13 residues. The V gene lost 6 bases and the J gene lost 4 bases, with 9 bases spanning the gap.

This clone appeared many times. The rearrangement links TRBV18 to TRBJ1-2; the match to TRBD1 covers 8 bases. V gave up 4 bases and J gave up 8 bases; unmatched junction bases: 9. This CDR3 is built from 14 residues. The germline V gene has CDR1 KGHSH and CDR2 LQKENI. CDR3 DNA: TGTGCCAGCTCACTACAGGACAGGGTAGAGGGCTACACCTTC. It translates to CASSLQDRVEGYTF. Combining the CDR3 with reference TRBV18 and TRBJ1-2 gives the whole variable domain NAGVMQNPRHLVRRRGQEARLRCSPMKGHSHVYWYRQLPEEGLKFMVYLQKENIIDESGMPKERFSAEFPKEGPSILRIQQVVRGDSAAYFCASSLQDRVEGYTFGSGTRLTVV.

The V call is TRBV5-1, the J call TRBJ2-3; 7 nucleotides match TRBD1. CDR1 is SGHRS, CDR2 YFSETQ, per germline. This CDR3 has 14 amino acids. V trimming: 3 bases; J trimming: 6 bases; junction bases outside the gene matches: 7. The CDR3 DNA reads as TGCGCCAGCAGCTATGGGACAGCCGAGGATACGCAGTATTTT. This gives the protein CASSYGTAEDTQYF.

The genes are TRBV5-1 and TRBJ2-1; 8 bases are a match to TRBD1. CDR1 and CDR2 from the germline V gene are SGHRS and YFSETQ. Trimming took 3 bases from V and 7 from J; bases not matched to a gene: 18. CDR3 length: 18 residues. CDR3 residues: CASSWTPGTGKHTNEQFF. CDR3 in DNA: TGCGCCAGCAGCTGGACCCCCGGGACAGGCAAACACACAAATGAGCAGTTCTTC.

V and J are TRBV18 and TRBJ2-3; D is possibly TRBD1 (6 bases). The CDR3 extends over 16 amino acids. Trimming took 3 bases from V and 3 from J, leaving 16 bases between them. From germline, CDR1 is KGHSH and CDR2 LQKENI. The chain's CDR3 is CASSPREDSKTDTQYF. The CDR3, as DNA: TGTGCCAGCTCACCTCGAGAGGACAGCAAGACAGATACGCAGTATTTT. Supplemented by reference TRBV18 and TRBJ2-3, the full variable domain reads NAGVMQNPRHLVRRRGQEARLRCSPMKGHSHVYWYRQLPEEGLKFMVYLQKENIIDESGMPKERFSAEFPKEGPSILRIQQVVRGDSAAYFCASSPREDSKTDTQYFGPGTRLTVL.

Comment on this clone: A far larger clone is one base from this, pointing to a likely read error. Other DNA sequences in the same sample also yield this CDR3. V usage is TRBV7-8 and J usage is TRBJ2-1; 8 positions match TRBD2. Germline values: CDR1 SGHVS, CDR2 FQNEAQ. This CDR3 comprises 15 residues. CDR3: CASTGGPGAYNEQFF. The CDR3 region has the DNA TGTGCCAGCACGGGAGGGCCTGGCGCCTATAATGAGCAGTTCTTC.

This chain's CDR3 is CASGDYYYEQYF. For the CDR3, the DNA is TGTGCCAGCGGGGACTACTACTACGAGCAGTACTTC. The genes are TRBV7-6 and TRBJ2-5, with 7 bases that match TRBD2. The closer fit of TRBJ2-7 to the DNA end suggests the J call may be wrong. The length of the CDR3 is 12 residues. Germline V gene sequence: CDR1 SGHVS, CDR2 FNYEAQ.

V and J are TRBV2 and TRBJ1-1; possibly TRBD1 for D (6 bases). V gave up 4 bases and J gave up 5 bases, with 17 bases separating them. This CDR3 is 15 amino acids long. Germline CDR1 and CDR2: SNHLY and FYNNEI. As DNA, the CDR3 is TGTGCCAGCAGTGTCCATACACAGGGAACGACTGAAGCTTTCTTT. Its translation: CASSVHTQGTTEAFF.

The V and J genes are TRBV10-3 and TRBJ2-1, with D hard to call. The V gene lost 1 base and the J gene lost 10 bases, with 5 bases spanning the gap. CDR1 ENHRY and CDR2 SYGVKD come from the germline V gene. The CDR3 extends over 11 amino acids. The CDR3 spells CAISEYEEQFF. The CDR3 nucleotides read TGTGCCATCAGTGAGTACGAGGAGCAGTTCTTC.

The chain uses TRBV19 and TRBJ1-3; TRBD1 might be the D (6 bases). The CDR3 sequence is 15 residues long. Germline-derived CDR1 and CDR2 are LNHDA and SQIVND (reference sequence). Trimming took 4 bases from V and 4 from J, leaving 14 bases between them. The CDR3 spells CASSTPRRGGNTIYF. The CDR3 coding sequence is TGTGCCAGTAGTACCCCCAGAAGGGGGGGAAACACCATATATTTT.

V is TRBV10-3 and J is TRBJ2-6, with D tentatively TRBD1 (6 bases). From germline, CDR1 is ENHRY and CDR2 SYGVKD. CDR3 length: 18 residues. The ends were cut back, 0 bases at V and 0 bases at J, with 12 bases in the middle. CDR3 nucleotides: TGTGCCATCAGTGAGTCGCTCCAGGGGATCTCTGGGGCCAACGTCCTGACTTTC. This gives the protein CAISESLQGISGANVLTF.

The chain employs TRBV6-5 and TRBJ2-1, with 7 positions matching TRBD2. CDR3 length: 12 residues. Germline V gene data show CDR1 as MNHEY and CDR2 as SVGAGI. Trimming cost V 8 bases and J 13 bases; bases outside gene matches: 11. The CDR3 region has the DNA TGTGCCAGCCAAACCGCGGGAGCGCCCCAGTTCTTC. Encoded protein: CASQTAGAPQFF.

The gene calls are TRBV28 and TRBJ2-4, with 12 nucleotides matching TRBD2. Losses at the gene ends were 5 bases for V and 0 bases for J; bases not matched to a gene: 14. CDR1 is MDHEN and CDR2 is SYDVKM in the germline V gene. CDR3 length: 20 amino acids. CDR3 DNA sequence: TGTGCCAGCAGTCCAGGACTAGCGGGACCAAGATTGGGAGCCAAAAACATTCAGTACTTC. Translating gives CASSPGLAGPRLGAKNIQYF.